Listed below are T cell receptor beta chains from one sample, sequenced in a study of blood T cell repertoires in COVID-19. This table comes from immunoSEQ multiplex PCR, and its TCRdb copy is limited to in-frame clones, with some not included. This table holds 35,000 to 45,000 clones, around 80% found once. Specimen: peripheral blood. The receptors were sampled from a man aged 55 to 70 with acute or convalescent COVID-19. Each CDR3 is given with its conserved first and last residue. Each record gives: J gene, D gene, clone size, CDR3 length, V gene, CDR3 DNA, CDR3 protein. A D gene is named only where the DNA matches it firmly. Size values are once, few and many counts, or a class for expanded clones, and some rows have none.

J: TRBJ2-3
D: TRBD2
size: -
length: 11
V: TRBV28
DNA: TGCGCGGGAGGAGGCACAGATACGCAGTATTTT
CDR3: CAGGGTDTQYF

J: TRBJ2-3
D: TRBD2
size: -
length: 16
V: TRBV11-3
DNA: TGTGCCAGCAGCGCCCGGTTAGCGGGGATCCCAGATACGCAGTATTTT
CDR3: CASSARLAGIPDTQYF

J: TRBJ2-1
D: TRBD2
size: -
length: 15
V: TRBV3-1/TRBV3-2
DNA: TGTGCCAGCAGCCTAACTAGCGGGAGGGCCAATGAGCAGTTCTTC
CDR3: CASSLTSGRANEQFF

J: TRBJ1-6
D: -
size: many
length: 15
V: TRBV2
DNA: TGTGCCAGCAGTGAAGTACGGTCGGATAATTCACCCCTCCACTTT
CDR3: CASSEVRSDNSPLHF

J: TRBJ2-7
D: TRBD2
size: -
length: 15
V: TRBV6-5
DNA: TGTGCCAGCAGGTACGGGACTAGCGGGAGCTACGAGCAGTACTTC
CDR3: CASRYGTSGSYEQYF

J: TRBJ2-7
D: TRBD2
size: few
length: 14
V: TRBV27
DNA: TGTGCCAGCAGCCCTCAGCGACTAGCTCCCGAGCAGTACTTC
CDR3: CASSPQRLAPEQYF

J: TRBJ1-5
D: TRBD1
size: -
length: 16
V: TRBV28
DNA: TGTGCCAGCAGTTTAAAAGGCGGGACAGGGAATCAGCCCCAGCATTTT
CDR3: CASSLKGGTGNQPQHF

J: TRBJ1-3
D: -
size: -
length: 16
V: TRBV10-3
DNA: TGTGCCATCAGCCCATCTACAGGTTTCTCTGGAAACACCATATATTTT
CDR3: CAISPSTGFSGNTIYF

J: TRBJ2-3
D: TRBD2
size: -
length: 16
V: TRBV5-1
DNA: TGCGCCAGCAGCCGTTTCCCGGGACTAGCGACAGATACGCAGTATTTT
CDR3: CASSRFPGLATDTQYF

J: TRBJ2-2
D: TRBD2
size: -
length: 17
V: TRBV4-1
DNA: TGCGCCAGCAGCCCCCTAGGAGCTAGCGGGGGAACCGGGGAGCTGTTTTTT
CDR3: CASSPLGASGGTGELFF

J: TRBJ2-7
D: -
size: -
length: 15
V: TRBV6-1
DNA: TGTGCCAGCAGTGAACGGACGCGGACACCCTACGAGCAGTACTTC
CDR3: CASSERTRTPYEQYF

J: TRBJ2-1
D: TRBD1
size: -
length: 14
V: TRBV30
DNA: TGTGCCTGGAGTCCAGGGGGCAGGTACAATGAGCAGTTCTTC
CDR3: CAWSPGGRYNEQFF

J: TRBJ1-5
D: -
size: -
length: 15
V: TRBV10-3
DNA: TGTGCCATCAGTGAGTCGACTTCGGGGGGTCAGCCCCAGCATTTT
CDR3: CAISESTSGGQPQHF

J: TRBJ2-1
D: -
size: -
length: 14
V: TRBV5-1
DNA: TGCGCCAGCAGCTTGGACCTAAGTAGCAGGGGACAGTTCTTC
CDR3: CASSLDLSSRGQFF

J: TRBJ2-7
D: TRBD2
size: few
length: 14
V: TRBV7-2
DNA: TGTGCCAGCAGCTTTGGACTAGCGGTATACGAGCAGTACTTC
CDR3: CASSFGLAVYEQYF

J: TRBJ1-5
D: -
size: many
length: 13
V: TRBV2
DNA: TGTGCCAGCAGTGAGTCAGGGGATCAGCCCCAGCATTTT
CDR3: CASSESGDQPQHF

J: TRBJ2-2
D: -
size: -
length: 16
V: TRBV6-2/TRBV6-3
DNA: TGTGCCAGCAGTTACCTTTCGCCGGCGAACACCGGGGAGCTGTTTTTT
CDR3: CASSYLSPANTGELFF

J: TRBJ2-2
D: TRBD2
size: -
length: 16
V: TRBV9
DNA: TGTGCCAGCAGCGTAGAGCCTAGCGGGAAAGTCGGGGAGCTGTTTTTT
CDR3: CASSVEPSGKVGELFF

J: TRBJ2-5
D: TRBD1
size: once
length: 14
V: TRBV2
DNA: TGTGCCAGCAGTCGGGACAGGGGGACAGAGACCCAGTACTTC
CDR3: CASSRDRGTETQYF

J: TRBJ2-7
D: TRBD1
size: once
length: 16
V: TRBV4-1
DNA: TGCGCCAGCAGCCAACCAACCGACAGGGGGCCCTACGAGCAGTACTTC
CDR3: CASSQPTDRGPYEQYF

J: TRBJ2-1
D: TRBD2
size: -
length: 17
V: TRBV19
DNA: TGTGCCAGTAGTACCCTGACTAGCGACAGCTCCTACAATGAGCAGTTCTTC
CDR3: CASSTLTSDSSYNEQFF

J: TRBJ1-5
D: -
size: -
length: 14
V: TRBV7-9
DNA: TGTGCCAGCAGCTTGCAGGGTGGCAATCAGCCCCAGCATTTT
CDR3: CASSLQGGNQPQHF

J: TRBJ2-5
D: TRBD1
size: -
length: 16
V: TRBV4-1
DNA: TGCGCCAGCAGCCAAGAGGTTTCAAGGGGGCTCGGGACCCAGTACTTC
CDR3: CASSQEVSRGLGTQYF

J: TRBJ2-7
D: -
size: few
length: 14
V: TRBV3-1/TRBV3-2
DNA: TGTGCCAGCAGCGTCAGCGGGCTCCCCTACGAGCAGTACTTC
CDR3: CASSVSGLPYEQYF

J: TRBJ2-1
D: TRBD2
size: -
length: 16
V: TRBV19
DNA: TGTGCCAGTAGCCTCACTAGCGGGAGCTCCTACAATGAGCAGTTCTTC
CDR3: CASSLTSGSSYNEQFF

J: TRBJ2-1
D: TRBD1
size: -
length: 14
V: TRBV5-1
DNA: TGCGCCAGCAGCGGGGCAGGGGGCTACAATGAGCAGTTCTTC
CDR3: CASSGAGGYNEQFF

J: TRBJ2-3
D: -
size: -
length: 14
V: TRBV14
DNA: TGTGCCAGCAGCCCTTCCCAGGCCCCAGATACGCAGTATTTT
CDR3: CASSPSQAPDTQYF

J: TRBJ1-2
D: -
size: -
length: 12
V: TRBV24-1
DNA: TGTGCCACCAGTGAATCAGGGTATGGCTACACCTTC
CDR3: CATSESGYGYTF

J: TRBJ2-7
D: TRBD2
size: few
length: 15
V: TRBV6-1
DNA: TGTGCCAGCAGTGAACTAGCGGGAAGATTGGACGAGCAGTACTTC
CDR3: CASSELAGRLDEQYF

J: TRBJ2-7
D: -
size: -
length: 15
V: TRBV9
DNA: TGTGCCAGCAGCCCCAGGGCCCGCACTCTTTACGAGCAGTACTTC
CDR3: CASSPRARTLYEQYF

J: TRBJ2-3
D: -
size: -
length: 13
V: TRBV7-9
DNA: TGTGCCAGCAGCACCCCCGGGGTAGATACGCAGTATTTT
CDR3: CASSTPGVDTQYF

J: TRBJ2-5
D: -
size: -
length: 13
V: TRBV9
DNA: TGTGCCAGCAGCGTAGAGAACGGAGGGACCCAGTACTTC
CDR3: CASSVENGGTQYF

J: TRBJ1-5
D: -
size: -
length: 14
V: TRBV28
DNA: TGTGCCAGCAGTTTTGCGGCGGGGAATCAGCCCCAGCATTTT
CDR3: CASSFAAGNQPQHF

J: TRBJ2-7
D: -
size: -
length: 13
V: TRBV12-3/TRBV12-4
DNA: TGTGCCAGCAGGGCCAGGCAAACCTACGAGCAGTACTTC
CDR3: CASRARQTYEQYF

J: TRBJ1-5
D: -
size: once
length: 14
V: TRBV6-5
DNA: TGTGCCAGCAGACCCCTTGGGCCCAATCAGCCCCAGCATTTT
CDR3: CASRPLGPNQPQHF

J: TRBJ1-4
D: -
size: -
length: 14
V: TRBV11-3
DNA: TGTGCCAGCAGCTTAGGGGGCGATTTGAAAAAACTGTTTTTT
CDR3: CASSLGGDLKKLFF

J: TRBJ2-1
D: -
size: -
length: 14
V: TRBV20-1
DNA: TGCAGTGCTAGTAGCAGGGGTCCCTACAATGAGCAGTTCTTC
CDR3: CSASSRGPYNEQFF

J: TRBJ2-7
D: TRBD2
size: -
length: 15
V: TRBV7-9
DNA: TGTGCCAGCAGCTTAGACGCGGGAGTCTTGTACGAGCAGTACTTC
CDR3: CASSLDAGVLYEQYF

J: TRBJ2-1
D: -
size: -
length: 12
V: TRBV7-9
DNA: TGTGCCAGCAGCTTAGAGGCGGAGGAGCAGTTCTTC
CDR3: CASSLEAEEQFF